These 5 T cell receptor beta chains came from one sample sequenced in a study of T cells in Graves' hyperthyroidism and ophthalmopathy. The source material, RNA transcripts, was used to amplify TCR beta CDR3 regions. The HTBI primer set was used in a first-round RT-PCR of the TCR CDR3. MiXCR was run by TCRdb on the multiplex PCR reads, yielding one entry per CDR3 protein. The table includes 400,000 to 600,000 distinct CDR3 sequences, 16% detected once. The sequenced material came from blood. These TCRs come from a young woman with Graves' ophthalmopathy.

This clonotype was seen a few times. Here the CDR3 DNA reads TGTGCCAGCAGCGTAAGGGGTCTTGATGCAGATACGCAGTATTTT. Its protein is CASSVRGLDADTQYF. The chain uses TRBV9 and TRBJ2-3; TRBD1 might be the D (5 bases). The CDR3 contains 15 residues. The V and J ends lost 1 base and 4 bases respectively, with 13 bases between them. CDR1 and CDR2 (germline): SGDLS, YYNGEE.

In this sample, this clonotype turned up a few times. The chain employs TRBV6-5 and TRBJ2-7; a possible D gene is TRBD2 (5 bases). Germline values: CDR1 MNHEY, CDR2 SVGAGI. V shed 0 bases and J shed 6 bases, with 12 bases lying between them. This CDR3 has 14 amino acids. CDR3 region: CASSYSRVSREQYF. The CDR3 nucleotides read TGTGCCAGCAGTTACTCGCGGGTTAGCCGCGAGCAGTACTTC.

Details on this clonotype: A much larger clone differs by one base, so this may be a read error. CDR3 residues: CASSLEWSTGANVLTF. As DNA, the CDR3 is TGTGCCAGCAGCTTAGAATGGTCAACTGGGGCCAACGTCCTGACTTTC. The rearrangement joins TRBV11-2 to TRBJ2-6; D is unclear. The CDR3 is 16 amino acids. Per germline, CDR1 SGHAT and CDR2 FQNNGV. V dropped 0 bases and J dropped 2 bases, with 8 bases sitting between them.

This clonotype was counted a few times. This chain links TRBV5-1 with TRBJ1-4, with D uncertain. The CDR3 totals 13 residues. CDR1 and CDR2 (germline): SGHRS, YFSETQ. V was pared by 0 bases and J by 8 bases, with 8 bases between. CDR3 sequence: CASSLGEEEKLFF. Here the CDR3 DNA reads TGCGCCAGCAGCTTGGGGGAGGAGGAAAAACTGTTTTTT. The variable domain in full, completed from reference TRBV5-1 and TRBJ1-4, reads KAGVTQTPRYLIKTRGQQVTLSCSPISGHRSVSWYQQTPGQGLQFLFEYFSETQRNKGNFPGRFSGRQFSNSRSEMNVSTLELGDSALYLCASSLGEEEKLFFGSGTQLSVL.

This clonotype was counted at least ten times. This chain connects TRBV7-9 to TRBJ2-3; 7 bases match TRBD2. J was trimmed by 0 bases and V by 1 base; bases with no gene match: 7. Germline V gives CDR1 SEHNR, CDR2 FQNEAQ (reference sequence). The CDR3 has 17 residues. The CDR3 bases are TGTGCCAGCAGCTTAGATCCAGCGGGAACTAGCACAGATACGCAGTATTTT. Translated, it gives CASSLDPAGTSTDTQYF.